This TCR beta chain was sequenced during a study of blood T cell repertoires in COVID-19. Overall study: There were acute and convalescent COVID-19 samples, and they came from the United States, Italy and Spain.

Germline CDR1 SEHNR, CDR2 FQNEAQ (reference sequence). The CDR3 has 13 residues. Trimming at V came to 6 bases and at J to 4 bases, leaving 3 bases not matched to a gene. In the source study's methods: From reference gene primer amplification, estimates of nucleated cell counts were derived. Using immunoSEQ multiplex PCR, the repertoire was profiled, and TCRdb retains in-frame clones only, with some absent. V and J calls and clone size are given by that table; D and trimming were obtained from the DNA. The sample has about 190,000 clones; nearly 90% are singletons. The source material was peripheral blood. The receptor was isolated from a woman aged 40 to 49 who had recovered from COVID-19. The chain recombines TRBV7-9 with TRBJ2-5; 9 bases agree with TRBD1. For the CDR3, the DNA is TGTGCCAGCAGATCACAGGGGGCAGAGACCCAGTACTTC. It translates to CASRSQGAETQYF.